This TCR beta chain originates from a study of T cells expressing NK-cell markers (TCRdb year 2020). Study-wide context: About 8 donors provided sorted CD3+CD56+NKG2C+, CD3+CD56+NKG2C- and CD3+CD56-NKG2C+ T-cell subsets, whose TCR beta-chain repertoires were profiled. Randomly selected healthy volunteers, three men and five women, were used as the eight sequenced donors. Sequencing of the libraries produced 2 x 150 bp reads on Illumina HiSeq 2000/2500, MiSeq or NextSeq. Seven of the eight sequenced donors were HCMV-seropositive and one was HCMV-seronegative.

Sequencing took place on an Illumina HiSeq 2000. TCR beta cDNA libraries were prepared using 5'RACE template switching, which introduced a universal primer site and unique molecular identifiers. Priming for cDNA synthesis came from the TCR beta constant segment, and two successive PCR amplification steps followed. The paper's data handling went like this. MIGEC was used to demultiplex reads and group the reads by UMI, and MiTCR was used to assemble and quantify clonotypes. To exclude erroneous sequences, any TCR cDNA sequence not supported by at least two reads was discarded. Downstream repertoire analysis used the tcR package, and clonotypes were matched across fractions by CDR3 nucleotide sequence plus V segment. VDJmatch was used to annotate antigen specificity against VDJdb, with one amino acid substitution allowed in CDR3. TCRdb reanalyzed the reads, keeping one entry per CDR3 protein sequence and omitting DNA. The authors' filters were not applied to this entry. The sample table holds roughly 300,000 distinct CDR3 sequences. Of the sample, more than 3.5% is held by the ten largest clones.

Details on this clonotype: Its recognized antigen is unknown.

A commercial ELISA kit detecting HCMV-specific IgG in serum was used to determine HCMV serostatus. Peripheral blood mononuclear cells were isolated from blood by Ficoll density gradient centrifugation. General findings and caveats noted by the study authors: It remained unclear whether the expanded NKG2C-expressing T cell clones were specific for HCMV antigens. In roughly six donors, the dominant CD3+CD56+NKG2C+ clonotypes ranked among the top 10 CD8+ clonotypes, making up about 1.0-8% of CD8+ T cells. Those dominant clonotypes were again the most abundant among CD3+CD56-NKG2C+ cells in a few donors, at roughly 25-60.1%.

Sequencing was done on a sample of blood T cells: a sorted CD56 or NKG2C T cell subset, CD4+ or CD8+ T cells, or bulk PBMC T cells (not recorded which). This TCR was sampled from a woman between 18 and 69 years old in good health.

The CDR3: CSARDWSSGIGEQYF. The chain couples TRBV20-1 to TRBJ2-7; TCRdb indicates TRBD2, and absent DNA this call remains unverified. CDR1 and CDR2 were assigned from the germline V gene (reference sequence) as DFQATT and SNEGSKA. The CDR3, cysteine through phenylalanine, is 15 amino acids long. No DNA was logged.